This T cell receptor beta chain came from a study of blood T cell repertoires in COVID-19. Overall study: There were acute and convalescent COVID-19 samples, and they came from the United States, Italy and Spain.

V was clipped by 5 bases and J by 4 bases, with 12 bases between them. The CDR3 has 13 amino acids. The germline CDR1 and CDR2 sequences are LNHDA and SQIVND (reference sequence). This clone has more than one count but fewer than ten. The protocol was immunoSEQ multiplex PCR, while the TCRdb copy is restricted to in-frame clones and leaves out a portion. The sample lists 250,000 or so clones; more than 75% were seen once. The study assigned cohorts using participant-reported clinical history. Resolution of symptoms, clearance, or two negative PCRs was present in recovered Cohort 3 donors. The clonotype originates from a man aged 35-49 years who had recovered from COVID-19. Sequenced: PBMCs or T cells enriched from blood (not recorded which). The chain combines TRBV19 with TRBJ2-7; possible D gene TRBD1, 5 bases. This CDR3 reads CASSLAKGYEQYF. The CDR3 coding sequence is TGTGCCAGTAGTCTCGCCAAGGGGTACGAGCAGTACTTC.